A single sample gave rise to the 14 T cell receptor beta chains below, sequenced in a study of control samples from healthy donors and cancer patients. Assay used: immunoSEQ multiplex PCR; TCRdb lists only in-frame clones, some missing. The sample carries roughly 9,200 clones, roughly 91% recorded once. Sequenced sample: PBMCs. Receptors were obtained from a man in his sixties with colorectal cancer.

This clone was recorded a few times. Within the sample, other DNA sequences also encode this same CDR3. The genes are TRBV2 and TRBJ1-5; D gene unclear. The CDR3 runs to 14 residues. Germline CDR1 and CDR2: SNHLY and FYNNEI. Trimming pared 2 bases from V and 3 bases from J, leaving 8 bases between. The CDR3 here is CASSETLFNQPQHF. The CDR3 nucleotides read TGTGCCAGCAGTGAAACTTTATTCAATCAGCCCCAGCATTTT.

J is TRBJ1-2 and V is TRBV30; D call uncertain. The CDR3 covers 13 residues. Germline V gene data show CDR1 as GTSNPN and CDR2 as SVGIG (reference sequence). V dropped 8 bases and J dropped 1 base, with 14 bases sitting between them. The CDR3 coding sequence is TGTGCCGGATACCTGAGTGGTAACTATGGCTACACCTTC. Translating gives CAGYLSGNYGYTF.

The chain has TRBV13 and TRBJ1-6; D not resolved. The germline V gene has CDR1 PRHDT and CDR2 FYEKMQ (reference sequence). Trimming took off 3 bases at V and 7 bases at J, with 10 bases between the two ends. The CDR3 is made up of 14 amino acids. The CDR3 DNA follows: TGTGCCAGCAGCTTGACACTTCAGAATTCACCCCTCCACTTT. Its translation is CASSLTLQNSPLHF.

V and J are TRBV5-5 and TRBJ1-4; D ambiguous. CDR1 and CDR2 from the germline V gene are SGHKS and YYEKEE (reference sequence). CDR3 length: 15 amino acids. V was cut by 4 bases and J by 0 bases, with 10 bases left in between. The CDR3 spells CASSDWGATNEKLFF. CDR3 DNA sequence: TGTGCCAGCAGCGATTGGGGTGCAACTAATGAAAAACTGTTTTTT.

The rearrangement joins TRBV6-6 to TRBJ1-2, with 7 bases identical to TRBD1. Trimming removed 7 bases from V and 5 bases from J; junction bases left unmatched: 4. CDR1 and CDR2 (germline): MNHNY, SVGAGI (reference sequence). CDR3 length: 12 residues. The CDR3 region has the DNA TGTGCCAGCACCCGGGACAGATATGGCTACACCTTC. Its translation: CASTRDRYGYTF.

CDR3 in DNA: TGTGCCAGCTCACAACGACAGGGGCGAATGCAGCCCCAGCATTTT. This translates into CASSQRQGRMQPQHF. The chain combines TRBV18 with TRBJ1-5, with 8 bases lining up with TRBD1. The CDR3 covers 15 residues. Germline V gene data show CDR1 as KGHSH and CDR2 as LQKENI. J lost 7 bases, V lost 4 bases, and 9 bases had no gene match.

The chain recombines TRBV28 with TRBJ2-7; D is unresolved. CDR1 and CDR2 (germline): MDHEN, SYDVKM. This CDR3 comprises 14 residues. Trimming left V 5 bases short and J 4 bases short, with 15 bases between. CDR3 sequence: CASSELNSRYEQYF. CDR3 sequence (DNA): TGTGCCAGCAGTGAGTTAAATTCACGGTACGAGCAGTACTTC.

The chain has TRBV3-1 (or the pseudogene TRBV3-2) and TRBJ1-6; 8 positions agree with TRBD1. CDR3 size: 14 residues. V shed 4 bases, J shed 7 bases, and the junction held 3 bases outside the gene matches. Germline CDR1 LGHDT, CDR2 YNNKEL (reference sequence). For the CDR3, the DNA is TGTGCCAGCAGCCTGTGGACAGGGAATTCACCCCTCCACTTT. Its protein is CASSLWTGNSPLHF.

The rearrangement joins TRBV25-1 to TRBJ2-2; unclear D gene. The germline V gene encodes CDR1 MGHDK and CDR2 SYGVNS. The CDR3 has 14 residues. V was trimmed by 2 bases and J by 1 base, leaving 5 bases between them. The CDR3 DNA reads TGTGCCAGCAGTGAACACATGAACACCGGGGAGCTGTTTTTT. It yields the protein CASSEHMNTGELFF.

CDR3: CASSFVPVSGELFF. For the CDR3, the DNA is TGTGCCAGCAGTTTTGTCCCGGTTTCCGGGGAGCTGTTTTTT. V usage is TRBV27 and J usage is TRBJ2-2, with no clear D. From germline, CDR1 is MNHEY and CDR2 SMNVEV (reference sequence). The CDR3 is 14 residues long. Trimming removed 3 bases at V and 6 bases at J, with 11 bases between.

The chain carries TRBV4-3 and TRBJ1-6; D unclear. The CDR3 runs 16 residues. Trimming pared 1 base from V and 5 bases from J, leaving 12 bases between. The germline CDR1 and CDR2 sequences are LGHNA and YSLEER. The CDR3 reads CASSQGKYRDNSPLHF. Written as DNA, the CDR3 is TGCGCCAGCAGCCAAGGGAAATACAGAGATAATTCACCCCTCCACTTT.

The chain links TRBV5-1 to TRBJ1-2; tentatively, D is TRBD1 (5 bases). Trimming removed 0 bases from V and 6 bases from J, with 6 bases in between. The length of the CDR3 is 12 residues. Germline assignment: CDR1 SGHRS and CDR2 YFSETQ. CDR3 loop: CASSLVGDGYTF. In nucleotides, the CDR3 is TGCGCCAGCAGCTTGGTGGGGGATGGCTACACCTTC.

The J gene is TRBJ2-3, the V gene TRBV7-2, with 7 positions matching TRBD1. The CDR3 is 14 amino acids. J gave up 5 bases and V 5 bases, and 7 bases lay outside the gene matches. Looked up from germline, CDR1 is SGHTA and CDR2 is FQGNSA. The CDR3 DNA reads TGTGCCAGCAGCGTCGGGACAGTCCAAGATACGCAGTATTTT. This gives the protein CASSVGTVQDTQYF.

The chain uses TRBV11-3 and TRBJ2-5, with D perhaps TRBD1 (5 bases). V was pared by 1 base and J by 5 bases, with 20 bases between. The length of the CDR3 is 17 residues. Germline V lookup: CDR1 SGHNT, CDR2 YENEEA. CDR3 region: CASSLGKGAELGETQYF. CDR3 sequence (DNA): TGTGCCAGCAGCTTAGGCAAAGGGGCAGAGTTGGGGGAGACCCAGTACTTC.